This T cell receptor (beta chain) was captured in a study of CD8+ T cells in alopecia areata. The treatment denotes: oral pan-JAK inhibitor, 5-10 mg twice daily. Looked up from germline, CDR1 is SGHAT and CDR2 is FQNNGV. Trimming left V 1 base short and J 4 bases short, with 10 bases between. The CDR3 runs to 14 residues. Sequencing used cDNA as its template, made by extracting RNA and reverse transcribing it. Only in-frame clones appear in the TCRdb table, and some are missing; sequencing was by immunoSEQ multiplex PCR. The top ten hold under 2% of the sample, which has hundreds of thousands of clones, 58% seen once.

The sequence came from a human donor with alopecia areata. J is TRBJ1-2 and V is TRBV11-2, with D tentatively TRBD1 (5 bases). Sample: CD4+ T cells sorted from blood, taken at week 24, from a patient treated with tofacitinib. CDR3 region: CASSLVREFYGYTF. The CDR3 nucleotides read TGTGCCAGCAGCTTAGTCAGGGAATTCTATGGCTACACCTTC.